This entry lists 24 T cell receptor beta chains sequenced from one sample in a study of cytomegalovirus exposure and HLA in healthy donors. PCR used 60 Vbeta primers and 13 Jbeta primers. The assay was immunoSEQ multiplex PCR, and TCRdb's table has in-frame clones only and misses some. The listing contains around 190,000 clones. The sample comprised PBMCs. The receptors here all came from a woman in her twenties or thirties in good health and CMV-seropositive.

For the CDR3, the DNA is TGTGCCAGCAGTTTATACGGGACAGGGGGTTCAGTTCAGCCCCAGCATTTT. It translates to CASSLYGTGGSVQPQHF. J is TRBJ1-5 and V is TRBV28; 11 bases are a match to TRBD1. This CDR3 has 17 amino acids. V was clipped by 1 base and J by 6 bases; unmatched bases: 8. Germline V CDR1 and CDR2: MDHEN, SYDVKM.

This rearrangement joins TRBV18 to TRBJ1-2; D possibly corresponds to TRBD1 (5 bases). The CDR3 totals 13 residues. V was clipped by 4 bases and J by 5 bases, with 11 bases between them. CDR1 is KGHSH, CDR2 LQKENI, per germline. CDR3 sequence reads: CASSQVGRYGYTF. The CDR3, as DNA: TGTGCCAGCTCACAAGTGGGGCGGTATGGCTACACCTTC.

The chain has TRBV10-3 and TRBJ1-2; 10 bases fit TRBD1. V lost 0 bases and J lost 4; bases outside the gene matches: 5. The CDR3 contains 16 residues. Germline V CDR1 and CDR2: ENHRY, SYGVKD. CDR3 residues: CAISESGTGEAYGYTF. The CDR3 DNA is TGTGCCATCAGTGAGTCGGGGACAGGGGAGGCCTATGGCTACACCTTC.

The rearrangement links TRBV18 to TRBJ2-6; D not certain. The germline gives CDR1 KGHSH, CDR2 LQKENI. CDR3 length: 12 amino acids. V was clipped by 8 bases and J by 4 bases, with 6 bases between them. CDR3 bases: TGTGCCAGCCCCGCGGGGGCCAACGTCCTGACTTTC. Translation: CASPAGANVLTF.

This chain connects TRBV10-3 to TRBJ1-5; possibly TRBD1 for D (5 bases). This CDR3 contains 17 residues. Per germline, CDR1 ENHRY and CDR2 SYGVKD. Trimming took 0 bases from V and 3 from J, leaving 15 bases between them. CDR3 region: CAISESVRGFPNQPQHF. The CDR3 DNA is TGTGCCATCAGTGAGTCAGTGCGGGGGTTCCCCAATCAGCCCCAGCATTTT.

V gene TRBV7-9 combines with J gene TRBJ2-3; D might be TRBD2 (5 bases). The germline V gene has CDR1 SEHNR and CDR2 FQNEAQ (reference sequence). The CDR3 is 12 amino acids. Trimming cost V 6 bases and J 5 bases, with 9 bases left between them. The CDR3 loop is CASSPEGDTQYF. CDR3 nucleotide sequence: TGTGCCAGCAGTCCTGAGGGAGATACGCAGTATTTT.

The rearrangement joins TRBV27 to TRBJ1-3, with D maybe TRBD1 (6 bases). The germline CDR1 and CDR2 sequences are MNHEY and SMNVEV (reference sequence). The V end lost 7 bases, the J end lost 0 bases, and 19 bases lay between the germline ends. The CDR3 is 17 residues long. The CDR3: CASKISGVPYSGNTIYF. The DNA for the CDR3 is TGTGCCAGCAAGATCTCAGGGGTACCTTACTCTGGAAACACCATATATTTT.

V is TRBV5-1 and J is TRBJ2-1; TRBD1 is a possible D gene (6 bases). The CDR3 loop spans 17 amino acids. Trimming removed 0 bases at V and 2 bases at J, with 15 bases between. Germline CDR1 SGHRS, CDR2 YFSETQ. CDR3 coding DNA: TGCGCCAGCAGCTTGGAGACCACAGGGATCCCCTACAATGAGCAGTTCTTC. Translation: CASSLETTGIPYNEQFF.

V is TRBV28 and J is TRBJ1-5; tentatively, D is TRBD1 (5 bases). The V and J ends lost 3 bases and 1 base respectively, with 10 bases between them. The CDR3 has 15 residues. In germline, CDR1 is MDHEN, CDR2 SYDVKM. As DNA, the CDR3 is TGTGCCAGCAGTTTCACAGGAGGGAGCAATCAGCCCCAGCATTTT. Translated: CASSFTGGSNQPQHF.

The chain has TRBV11-2 and TRBJ2-7; 10 bases align to TRBD1. The CDR3 has 15 amino acids. Germline-derived CDR1 and CDR2 are SGHAT and FQNNGV. V gave up 2 bases and J gave up 2 bases; unmatched junction bases: 3. The CDR3: CASSLSGTGAYEQYF. The CDR3 bases are TGTGCCAGCAGCTTATCCGGGACAGGGGCCTACGAGCAGTACTTC.

J is TRBJ2-6 and V is TRBV27; 7 bases fit TRBD1. The trim removed 0 bases at V and 0 bases at J, leaving 2 bases unmatched. From germline, CDR1 is MNHEY and CDR2 SMNVEV (reference sequence). The CDR3 extends over 17 amino acids. The CDR3, as DNA: TGTGCCAGCAGTTTATCCGGGACAGCCTCTGGGGCCAACGTCCTGACTTTC. Residues: CASSLSGTASGANVLTF.

The V call is TRBV4-1, the J call TRBJ1-1, with 9 bases that match TRBD1. The CDR3 consists of 14 residues. V lost 6 bases, J lost 7 bases, and 9 bases stayed unmatched. The germline gives CDR1 MGHRA, CDR2 YSYEKL. The CDR3 bases are TGCGCCAGCAGGACAAGGGCGGGACAGGGTGAAGCTTTCTTT. Its protein is CASRTRAGQGEAFF.

The rearrangement joins TRBV9 to TRBJ2-7, with D possibly TRBD2 on 5 matching bases. The length of the CDR3 is 14 residues. Trimming pared 0 bases from V and 2 bases from J, leaving 9 bases between. Germline-derived CDR1 and CDR2 are SGDLS and YYNGEE. The CDR3 sequence: CASSVDGRAYEQYF. The CDR3 nucleotides are TGTGCCAGCAGCGTAGACGGGCGGGCCTACGAGCAGTACTTC.

The gene calls are TRBV5-1 and TRBJ2-1; TRBD2 aligns across 8 bases. This CDR3 contains 15 residues. In germline, CDR1 is SGHRS, CDR2 YFSETQ. V lost 2 bases, J lost 0 bases, and 1 base stayed unmatched. In DNA, the CDR3 is TGCGCCAGCAGCTTCACTAGCGGCTCCTACAATGAGCAGTTCTTC. Protein sequence: CASSFTSGSYNEQFF.

The CDR3 region is CASSLLAGGNEQFF. Here the CDR3 DNA reads TGCGCCAGCAGCTTGCTAGCGGGGGGCAATGAGCAGTTCTTC. The chain employs TRBV5-1 and TRBJ2-1; 11 nucleotides line up with TRBD2. Looked up from germline, CDR1 is SGHRS and CDR2 is YFSETQ. J gave up 6 bases and V 1 base, and 0 bases lay outside the gene matches. The CDR3 is made up of 14 amino acids.

The genes are TRBV5-4 and TRBJ2-1; 10 bases agree with TRBD1. The V gene end was trimmed by 3 bases and the J gene end by 9 bases; junction bases not matched to a gene: 9. CDR3 length: 15 amino acids. CDR1 SGHNT and CDR2 YYREEE come from the germline V gene (reference sequence). Here the CDR3 DNA reads TGTGCCAGCAGCTCCGGACAGGGGGGATATGGTGAGCAGTTCTTC. It translates to CASSSGQGGYGEQFF.

The chain recombines TRBV29-1 with TRBJ1-2, with TRBD1 as a possible D gene (6 bases). V lost 7 bases to trimming and J lost 4 bases, with 13 bases between them. The CDR3 spans 12 residues. Per germline, CDR1 SQVTM and CDR2 ANQGSEA. CDR3 sequence: CSGQDSFYGYTF. CDR3 DNA sequence: TGCAGCGGGCAGGACAGTTTCTATGGCTACACCTTC. The whole variable domain, remainder taken from reference TRBV29-1 and TRBJ1-2, is SAVISQKPSRDICQRGTSLTIQCQVDSQVTMMFWYRQQPGQSLTLIATANQGSEATYESGFVIDKFPISRPNLTFSTLTVSNMSPEDSSIYLCSGQDSFYGYTFGSGTRLTVV.

The chain carries TRBV10-2 and TRBJ2-4, with 7 positions matching TRBD2. Germline values: CDR1 WSHSY, CDR2 SAAADI. Losses at the gene ends were 2 bases for V and 4 bases for J; bases not matched to a gene: 8. CDR3 length: 16 amino acids. The CDR3 here is CASSEGGSGQKNIQYF. CDR3 nucleotides: TGCGCCAGCAGTGAGGGGGGTAGCGGGCAAAAAAACATTCAGTACTTC.

The chain recombines TRBV5-1 with TRBJ1-1; possible D gene TRBD1, 6 bases. The CDR3 has 14 amino acids. Germline V CDR1 and CDR2: SGHRS, YFSETQ. V lost 4 bases to trimming and J lost 5 bases, with 15 bases between them. In DNA form, the CDR3 reads TGCGCCAGCAGCCCGTACAGGGTCGGTACTGAAGCTTTCTTT. It translates to CASSPYRVGTEAFF.

This chain uses TRBV10-1 with TRBJ2-5; D gene unclear. The CDR3 is 13 amino acids. Germline values: CDR1 WNHNN, CDR2 SYGVQD (reference sequence). The V end was cut by 3 bases, the J end by 2 bases, with 7 bases between. The CDR3, as DNA: TGCGCCAGCAGTGAAACGCTACAAGAGACCCAGTACTTC. Its translation is CASSETLQETQYF.

J is TRBJ1-2 and V is TRBV5-8, with 9 positions matching TRBD1. Trimming removed 0 bases from V and 2 bases from J; junction bases left unmatched: 14. In germline, CDR1 is SGHTS, CDR2 YDEGEE. This CDR3 region has 19 residues. This CDR3 is CASSLERDRAPSPNYGYTF. The CDR3 nucleotides are TGTGCCAGCAGCTTGGAGAGGGACAGGGCTCCATCCCCGAACTATGGCTACACCTTC.

CDR3 coding DNA: TGTGCCAGCAGTGGGACTAGCGGGGGAGATACGCAGTATTTT. Translation gives CASSGTSGGDTQYF. The chain links TRBV6-4 to TRBJ2-3, with 13 nucleotides matching TRBD2. V dropped 4 bases and J dropped 5; count of bases not matched to a gene: 0. Germline CDR1 MRHNA, CDR2 SNTAGT. This CDR3 has 14 residues.

The chain has TRBV6-4 and TRBJ1-1, with D possibly TRBD1 on 5 matching bases. Trimming pared 6 bases from V and 0 bases from J, leaving 11 bases between. The CDR3 contains 14 residues. Germline CDR1 reads MRHNA; CDR2 reads SNTAGT. The CDR3 reads CASSPQALNTEAFF. The CDR3 DNA reads TGTGCCAGCAGCCCACAGGCTTTGAACACTGAAGCTTTCTTT.

On this clone: A read error may produce the germline difference seen at one junction end. The chain is built from TRBV30 and TRBJ2-2, with a weak D call TRBD1 (6 bases). This CDR3 comprises 17 residues. Germline V CDR1 and CDR2: GTSNPN, SVGIG (reference sequence). CDR3 amino acids: CACSGQYFLANTGELFF. The CDR3 coding sequence is TGTGCCTGCAGTGGACAGTATTTTCTCGCGAACACCGGGGAGCTGTTTTTT.